Each of the 16 T cell receptor beta chains below was sequenced from the same sample in a study of T cell responses to AZD1222 COVID-19 vaccine. Only in-frame clones appear in the TCRdb table, and some are missing; sequencing was by immunoSEQ multiplex PCR. Here the sample spans 250,000 or so clones, 90% to 95% being singletons. The sequences come from peripheral blood, collected on day 0 of AZD1222 vaccination. The origin of the receptors is an adult in good health.

V usage is TRBV12-2 and J usage is TRBJ1-3; the listed D gene, TRBD1, was not tested against the DNA. TRBV12-2 is designated a pseudogene. This CDR3 comprises 17 residues. The CDR3 protein is CASRPPREPNAGNTIYF. In DNA form, the CDR3 reads TGTGCAAGTCGCCCACCCAGGGAACCGAACGCTGGAAACACCATATATTTT.

The chain recombines TRBV3-1 (or the pseudogene TRBV3-2) with TRBJ1-4; D is perhaps TRBD1 (6 bases). Between the trimmed V and J ends, which lost 0 bases and 7 bases, there was a span of 12 bases. The CDR3 has 15 amino acids. Looked up from germline, CDR1 is LGHDT and CDR2 is YNNKEL (reference sequence). The chain's CDR3 is CASSQESRGGEKLFF. The CDR3 DNA is TGTGCCAGCAGCCAAGAGTCCAGGGGTGGTGAAAAACTGTTTTTT.

CDR3 coding DNA: TGTGCCAGCAGCATCCGGGGGGATCAGCCCCAGCATTTT. Translated: CASSIRGDQPQHF. The chain joins TRBV7-8 to TRBJ1-5; D may be TRBD1 (5 bases). Germline CDR1 is SGHVS and CDR2 is FQNEAQ. V was shortened by 5 bases and J by 5 bases, with 10 bases between the two germline ends. The CDR3 extends over 13 amino acids.

This clone was picked up one time. This chain uses TRBV6-5 with TRBJ2-1; D is ambiguous. The germline V and J ends were trimmed by 8 bases and 1 base, with 6 bases remaining between them. The germline V gene encodes CDR1 MNHEY and CDR2 SVGAGI. This CDR3 comprises 12 residues. The DNA of the CDR3 is TGTGCCAGCGGCCTTTCCTACAATGAGCAGTTCTTC. Its translation is CASGLSYNEQFF.

J is TRBJ1-4 and V is TRBV9, with D unresolved. Germline V gene lookup returns CDR1 SGDLS and CDR2 YYNGEE. The CDR3 loop spans 14 amino acids. The V end was cut by 3 bases, the J end by 2 bases, with 8 bases between. CDR3 protein: CASSATVTNEKLFF. CDR3 nucleotide sequence: TGTGCCAGCAGCGCCACAGTGACTAATGAAAAACTGTTTTTT.

This chain uses TRBV2 with TRBJ2-1; unclear D gene. Looked up from germline, CDR1 is SNHLY and CDR2 is FYNNEI. This CDR3 has 16 amino acids. The V end lost 7 bases, the J end lost 3 bases, and 19 bases lay between the germline ends. CDR3 DNA: TGTGCCAGCACCGAAACCTTAGCAACCTACTACAATGAGCAGTTCTTC. Translating it yields CASTETLATYYNEQFF. Full variable domain (missing parts from reference TRBV2 and TRBJ2-1): EPEVTQTPSHQVTQMGQEVILRCVPISNHLYFYWYRQILGQKVEFLVSFYNNEISEKSEIFDDQFSVERPDGSNFTLKIRSTKLEDSAMYFCASTETLATYYNEQFFGPGTRLTVL.

The gene calls are TRBV6-5 and TRBJ1-2, with TRBD1 as a possible D gene (5 bases). Trimming took 2 bases from V and 4 from J, leaving 14 bases between them. The germline gives CDR1 MNHEY, CDR2 SVGAGI. The CDR3 runs 15 residues. The CDR3 loop reads CASSYPVGTGYGYTF. Here the CDR3 DNA reads TGTGCCAGCAGTTACCCCGTCGGGACGGGCTATGGCTACACCTTC.

The rearrangement links TRBV5-4 to TRBJ2-5; TRBD2 matches at 13 bases. V lost 2 bases to trimming and J lost 5 bases; unmatched junction nucleotides: 3. CDR3 length equals 15 residues. Germline CDR1 and CDR2: SGHNT and YYREEE (reference sequence). The CDR3: CASSLGLAGVETQYF. The CDR3 region has the DNA TGTGCCAGCAGCTTAGGACTAGCGGGAGTTGAGACCCAGTACTTC.

The V call is TRBV2, the J call TRBJ2-5; unclear D gene. Germline lookup yields CDR1 SNHLY and CDR2 FYNNEI. With 1 base removed from V and 1 base from J, the gap between germline ends came to 4 bases. The CDR3 length is 13 residues. The CDR3 DNA reads as TGTGCCAGCAGTGAAGATTTCCAAGAGACCCAGTACTTC. It encodes CASSEDFQETQYF.

This clone has a single count. The genes are TRBV6-2 or TRBV6-3 and TRBJ2-1; the D call may be TRBD1 or TRBD2 (5 bases each). The germline CDR1 and CDR2 sequences are MNHEY and SVGEGT. CDR3 size: 15 residues. V was trimmed by 0 bases and J by 8 bases, leaving 14 bases between them. The CDR3: CASSYSKGARDEQFF. In DNA form, the CDR3 reads TGTGCCAGCAGTTACTCGAAAGGGGCGAGGGATGAGCAGTTCTTC.

The rearrangement uses TRBV9 and TRBJ2-1; no clear D gene. There are 14 residues in the CDR3. From germline, CDR1 is SGDLS and CDR2 YYNGEE. The V end was cut by 0 bases, the J end by 5 bases, with 9 bases between. The CDR3: CASSVGSDNNEQFF. As DNA, the CDR3 is TGTGCCAGCAGCGTAGGATCTGATAACAATGAGCAGTTCTTC.

This sequence joins TRBV18 and TRBJ1-5; D might be TRBD1 (6 bases). The length of the CDR3 is 15 residues. V was shortened by 5 bases and J by 5 bases, with 16 bases between the two germline ends. Germline-derived CDR1 and CDR2 are KGHSH and LQKENI. The CDR3 is CASSAGTPGDQPQHF. CDR3 nucleotide sequence: TGTGCCAGCTCAGCCGGGACACCAGGTGATCAGCCCCAGCATTTT.

This clone was picked up one time. This CDR3 is CASSLATHGSPLHF. The CDR3 region has the DNA TGTGCCAGCAGCTTAGCCACGCATGGTTCACCCCTCCACTTT. The chain has TRBV7-2 and TRBJ1-6; D is undetermined. The CDR3 has 14 amino acids. Germline CDR1 is SGHTA and CDR2 is FQGNSA. V dropped 0 bases and J dropped 9 bases, with 9 bases sitting between them.

The count of this clone is one. This rearrangement joins TRBV2 to TRBJ2-7, with D possibly matching TRBD2 (5 bases). The CDR3 totals 14 residues. Germline lookup yields CDR1 SNHLY and CDR2 FYNNEI. Trimming took 8 bases from V and 0 from J, leaving 14 bases between them. This chain's CDR3 is CASSRDLFSYEQYF. The CDR3, as DNA: TGTGCCAGCTCCCGGGATCTATTCTCCTACGAGCAGTACTTC.

On this clone: Other DNA sequences within the sample encode an identical CDR3. The chain has TRBV18 and TRBJ2-7; D might be TRBD1 (6 bases). Germline CDR1 reads KGHSH; CDR2 reads LQKENI. Trimming removed 3 bases from V and 2 bases from J, with 8 bases in between. CDR3 length: 13 residues. Here the CDR3 DNA reads TGTGCCAGCTCACCCAGGACAGCCTACGAGCAGTACTTC. It specifies CASSPRTAYEQYF.

The J gene is TRBJ1-2, the V gene TRBV15; D remains unclear. Germline CDR1 reads LNHNV; CDR2 reads YYDKDF (reference sequence). The V gene lost 1 base and the J gene lost 4 bases, with 13 bases spanning the gap. The CDR3 runs 15 residues. CDR3 sequence reads: CATSRAEGLSYGYTF. The CDR3 nucleotides read TGTGCCACCAGCAGAGCGGAGGGATTGAGCTATGGCTACACCTTC. Supplemented by reference TRBV15 and TRBJ1-2, the full variable domain reads DAMVIQNPRYQVTQFGKPVTLSCSQTLNHNVMYWYQQKSSQAPKLLFHYYDKDFNNEADTPDNFQSRRPNTSFCFLDIRSPGLGDTAMYLCATSRAEGLSYGYTFGSGTRLTVV.